The clone carrying this T cell receptor beta chain was recorded once. The assay was immunoSEQ multiplex PCR, and TCRdb's table has in-frame clones only and misses some. The top ten hold about 2.1% of the sample, which has about 180,000 clones, roughly nine tenths seen once. The sample is drawn from a study of blood T cell repertoires in COVID-19. This CDR3 is 18 amino acids long. J was trimmed by 2 bases and V by 7 bases; bases with no gene match: 18. CDR1 is LNHDA, CDR2 SQIVND, per germline (reference sequence). This rearrangement joins TRBV19 to TRBJ1-1, with 8 positions matching TRBD1. The sample consisted of peripheral blood. This clonotype was obtained from a man aged 18 to 29 who had recovered from COVID-19. The CDR3 region is CASISALPGTGFNTEAFF. CDR3 nucleotides: TGTGCCAGTATTTCAGCCCTTCCCGGGACAGGTTTTAACACTGAAGCTTTCTTT. Full variable domain (remainder filled in from reference TRBV19 and TRBJ1-1): DGGITQSPKYLFRKEGQNVTLSCEQNLNHDAMYWYRQDPGQGLRLIYYSQIVNDFQKGDIAEGYSVSREKKESFPLTVTSAQKNPTAFYLCASISALPGTGFNTEAFFGQGTRLTVV.